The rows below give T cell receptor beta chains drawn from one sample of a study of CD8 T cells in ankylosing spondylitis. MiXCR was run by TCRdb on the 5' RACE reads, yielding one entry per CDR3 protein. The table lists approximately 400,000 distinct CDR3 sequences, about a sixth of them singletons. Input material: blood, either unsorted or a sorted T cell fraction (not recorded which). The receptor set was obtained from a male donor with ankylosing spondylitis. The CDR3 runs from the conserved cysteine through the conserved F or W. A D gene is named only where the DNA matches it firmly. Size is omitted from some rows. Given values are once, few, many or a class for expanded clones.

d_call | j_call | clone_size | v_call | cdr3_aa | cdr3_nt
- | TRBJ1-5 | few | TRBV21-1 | CASSKVGQGVCQPQHF | TGTGCCAGCAGCAAAGTGGGACAGGGAGTGTGTCAGCCCCAGCATTTT
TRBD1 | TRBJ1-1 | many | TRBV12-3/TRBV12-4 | CASSLNNRGLNTEAFF | TGTGCCAGCAGTTTAAACAACAGGGGGTTGAACACTGAAGCTTTCTTT
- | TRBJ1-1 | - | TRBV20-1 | CSARDPSGGTDTEAFF | TGCAGTGCTAGAGATCCTTCGGGGGGGACCGATACTGAAGCTTTCTTT
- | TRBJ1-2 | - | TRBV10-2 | CASSELAASYGYTF | TGCGCCAGCAGTGAGCTAGCAGCTAGCTATGGCTACACCTTC
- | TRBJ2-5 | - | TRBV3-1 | CASSQGGLAATQYF | TGTGCCAGCAGCCAAGGGGGGCTAGCGGCGACCCAGTACTTC
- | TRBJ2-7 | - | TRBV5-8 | CASSSWSTAIYEQYF | TGTGCCAGCAGCTCCTGGTCCACCGCCATCTACGAGCAGTACTTC
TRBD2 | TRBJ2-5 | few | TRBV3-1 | CASSRRTSAYQETQYF | TGTGCCAGCAGCCGACGGACTAGCGCGTACCAAGAGACCCAGTACTTC
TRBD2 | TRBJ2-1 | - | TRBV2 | CASSPRLAGVLEQFF | TGTGCCAGCAGCCCGAGACTAGCGGGAGTGCTTGAGCAGTTCTTC
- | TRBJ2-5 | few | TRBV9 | CASSVEGRGRETQYF | TGTGCCAGCAGCGTAGAGGGCAGGGGTCGGGAGACCCAGTACTTC
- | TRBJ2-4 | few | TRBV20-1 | CSASNPQRSKNIQYF | TGCAGTGCTAGTAACCCTCAGAGGTCCAAAAACATTCAGTACTTC
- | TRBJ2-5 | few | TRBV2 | CASSSASSQETQYF | TGTGCCAGCAGTTCCGCTAGCTCCCAAGAGACCCAGTACTTC
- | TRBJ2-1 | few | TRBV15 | CATSRDLAGEQFF | TGTGCCACCAGCAGAGATCTTGCGGGTGAGCAGTTCTTC
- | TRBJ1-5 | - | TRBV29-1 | CSPRRGGQPQHF | TGCAGCCCCCGTCGCGGGGGTCAGCCCCAGCATTTT
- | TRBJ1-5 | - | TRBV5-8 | CASSLGNYLNQPQHF | TGTGCCAGCAGCTTGGGTAATTATTTGAATCAGCCCCAGCATTTT
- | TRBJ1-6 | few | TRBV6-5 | CASSYSGLSSYNSPLHF | TGTGCCAGCAGTTACTCCGGGTTAAGCTCCTATAATTCACCCCTCCACTTT
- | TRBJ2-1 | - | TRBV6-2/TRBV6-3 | CASSYVGLSPQFF | TGTGCCAGCAGTTACGTTGGTTTATCTCCGCAGTTCTTC
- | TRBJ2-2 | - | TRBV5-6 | CASSRRGARNTGELFF | TGTGCCAGCAGTCGGCGAGGGGCTCGGAACACCGGGGAGCTGTTTTTT
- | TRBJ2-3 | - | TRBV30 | CAWSVLTDTQYF | TGTGCCTGGAGTGTACTGACAGATACGCAGTATTTT
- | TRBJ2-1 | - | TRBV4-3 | CASSHLNEQFF | TGCGCCAGCAGCCACCTCAATGAGCAGTTCTTC
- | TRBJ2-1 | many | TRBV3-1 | CASSPHRGEQFF | TGTGCCAGCAGCCCCCATCGGGGGGAGCAGTTCTTC
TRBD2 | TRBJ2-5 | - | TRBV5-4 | CASSSKGLAGARFQETQYF | TGTGCCAGCAGCTCTAAGGGACTAGCGGGAGCGCGTTTCCAAGAGACCCAGTACTTC
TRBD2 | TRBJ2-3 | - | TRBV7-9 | CASLMTSGIRDTQYF | TGTGCCAGCCTCATGACTAGCGGGATCCGGGATACGCAGTATTTT
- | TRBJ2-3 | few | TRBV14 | CASSQGGFTDTQYF | TGTGCCAGCAGCCAAGGGGGATTTACAGATACGCAGTATTTT
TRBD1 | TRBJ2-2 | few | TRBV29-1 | CSVENRDRADTGELFF | TGCAGCGTTGAGAACCGGGACAGGGCGGACACCGGGGAGCTGTTTTTT
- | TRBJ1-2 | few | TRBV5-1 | CASSLWGPEGGYTF | TGCGCCAGCAGCTTGTGGGGCCCGGAGGGTGGCTACACCTTC
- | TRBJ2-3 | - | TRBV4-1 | CASSQEGAIPPDTQYF | TGCGCCAGCAGCCAAGAGGGGGCGATTCCCCCAGATACGCAGTATTTT
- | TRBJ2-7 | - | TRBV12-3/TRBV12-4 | CAICPQSHRASSEQYF | TGTGCCATCTGCCCACAAAGCCACAGGGCCAGCTCCGAGCAGTACTTC
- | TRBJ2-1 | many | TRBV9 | CASSVSSEQFF | TGTGCCAGCAGCGTCTCCTCAGAGCAGTTCTTC
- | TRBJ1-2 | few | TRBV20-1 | CSARATHLGTKGDGYTF | TGCAGTGCTAGAGCCACCCACCTCGGGACGAAGGGTGATGGCTACACCTTC
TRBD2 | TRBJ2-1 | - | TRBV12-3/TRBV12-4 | CASRLSGRSYNEQFF | TGTGCCAGCAGATTAAGCGGGAGGTCCTACAATGAGCAGTTCTTC
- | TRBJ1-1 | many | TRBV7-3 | CASTLRSGYYCTEAFF | TGTGCCAGCACCCTAAGGTCAGGGTATTATTGCACTGAAGCTTTCTTT
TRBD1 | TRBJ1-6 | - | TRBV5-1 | CASTGTGGYNSPLHF | TGCGCCAGCACCGGGACAGGAGGCTATAATTCACCCCTCCACTTT
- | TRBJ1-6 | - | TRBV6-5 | CASSYSRQVGGSPLHF | TGTGCCAGCAGTTACTCGAGGCAGGTTGGGGGTTCACCCCTCCACTTT
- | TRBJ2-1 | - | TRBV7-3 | CASSLTGAINEQFF | TGTGCCAGCAGCTTAACGGGTGCTATCAATGAGCAGTTCTTC
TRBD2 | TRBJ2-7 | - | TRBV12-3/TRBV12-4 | CASSFDPSGSYEQYF | TGTGCCAGCAGTTTTGACCCTAGCGGGAGCTACGAGCAGTACTTC
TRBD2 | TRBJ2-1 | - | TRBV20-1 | CSGRLAGGPGEQFF | TGCAGTGGAAGACTAGCGGGGGGGCCCGGTGAGCAGTTCTTC
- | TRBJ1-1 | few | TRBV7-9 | CASSHRRDPLGTEAFF | TGTGCCAGCAGCCATCGCCGGGATCCCTTGGGCACTGAAGCTTTCTTT
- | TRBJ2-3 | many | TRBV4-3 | CASSQEGGTDTQYF | TGCGCCAGCAGCCAAGAGGGCGGGACAGATACGCAGTATTTT
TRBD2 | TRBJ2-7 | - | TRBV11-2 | CASSWTSGGYSTYEQYF | TGTGCCAGCAGCTGGACTAGCGGGGGGTATTCCACTTACGAGCAGTACTTC
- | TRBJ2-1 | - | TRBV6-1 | CASSEGGHYNEQFF | TGTGCCAGCAGCGAGGGAGGTCACTACAATGAGCAGTTCTTC
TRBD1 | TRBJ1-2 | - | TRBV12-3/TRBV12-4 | CASSQSFDRGHGYTF | TGTGCCAGCAGTCAATCTTTCGACAGGGGGCATGGCTACACCTTC
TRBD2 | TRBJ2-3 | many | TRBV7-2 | CASTSRASGNTDTQYF | TGTGCCAGCACCTCTCGTGCTAGCGGTAACACAGATACGCAGTATTTT
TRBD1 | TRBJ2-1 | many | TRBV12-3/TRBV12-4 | CASSLQGALLGNEQFF | TGTGCCAGCAGTTTACAGGGGGCCTTGCTGGGCAATGAGCAGTTCTTC
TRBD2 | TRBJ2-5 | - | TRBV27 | CASSLKPVAGGPQTQYF | TGTGCCAGCAGTTTAAAGCCGGTGGCGGGAGGGCCGCAGACCCAGTACTTC
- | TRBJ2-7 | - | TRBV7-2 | CASSLVGGRDYEQYF | TGTGCCAGCAGCTTAGTAGGGGGGAGGGACTACGAGCAGTACTTC
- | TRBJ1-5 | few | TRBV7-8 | CASSPHKPSSGNQPQHF | TGTGCCAGCAGCCCCCACAAACCGAGTTCAGGCAATCAGCCCCAGCATTTT
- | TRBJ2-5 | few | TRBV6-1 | CASRQEKGETQYF | TGTGCCAGTCGACAAGAAAAGGGGGAGACCCAGTACTTC
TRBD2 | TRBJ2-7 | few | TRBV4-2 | CASSQDRLATPALSYEQYF | TGTGCCAGCAGCCAAGATCGACTAGCAACTCCGGCTCTATCCTACGAGCAGTACTTC
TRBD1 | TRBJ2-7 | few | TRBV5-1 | CASSPTTGSYEQYF | TGCGCCAGCAGCCCGACGACAGGGAGCTACGAGCAGTACTTC
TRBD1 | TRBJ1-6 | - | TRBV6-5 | CASSYSSGGLSYNSPLHF | TGTGCCAGCAGTTACTCGTCAGGGGGCCTCTCCTATAATTCACCCCTCCACTTT
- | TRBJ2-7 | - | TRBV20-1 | CSAQWTGGSSYEQYF | TGCAGTGCCCAGTGGACAGGAGGGAGCTCCTACGAGCAGTACTTC
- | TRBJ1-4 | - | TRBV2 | CASSEARPTSTQSGRLFF | TGTGCCAGCAGTGAAGCGAGGCCCACTAGTACACAATCCGGACGGCTGTTTTTT
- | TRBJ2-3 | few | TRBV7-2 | CASSLMAGRGDTQYF | TGTGCCAGCAGCCTTATGGCGGGAAGGGGAGATACGCAGTATTTT